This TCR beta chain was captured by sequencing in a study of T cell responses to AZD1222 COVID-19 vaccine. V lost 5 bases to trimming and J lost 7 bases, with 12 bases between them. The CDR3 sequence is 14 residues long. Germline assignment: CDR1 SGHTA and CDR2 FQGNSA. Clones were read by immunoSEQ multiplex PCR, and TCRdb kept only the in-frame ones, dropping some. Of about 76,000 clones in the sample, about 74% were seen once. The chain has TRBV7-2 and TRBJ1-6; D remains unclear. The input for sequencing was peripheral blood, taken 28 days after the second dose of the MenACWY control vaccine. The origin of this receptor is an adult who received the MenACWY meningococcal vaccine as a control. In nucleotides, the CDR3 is TGTGCCAGCAGCCGTCAGGCGGGGAATTCACCCCTCCACTTT. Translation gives CASSRQAGNSPLHF.